The rows below give T cell receptor beta chains drawn from one sample of a study of T cells in Graves' hyperthyroidism and ophthalmopathy. One entry per CDR3 protein, called by TCRdb with MiXCR from the multiplex PCR reads. The repertoire has a few hundred thousand distinct CDR3 sequences, more than 20% of them found once; the top ten carry 26%. Material: blood. All receptors derive from a man between 18 and 29 years old with Graves' hyperthyroidism. The conserved cysteine and the conserved F or W are not part of the CDR3 here.

v_call,j_call,cdr3_aa
TRBV2,TRBJ1-3,ASSEARGQGRNTIY
TRBV6-5,TRBJ1-5,ASSYGLGDNQPQH
TRBV29-1,TRBJ1-2,SVLSPGFSGYT
TRBV4-2,TRBJ2-4,ASSQIGDLNIQY
TRBV6-5,TRBJ1-2,ASSYNLGYGYT
TRBV13,TRBJ1-3,ASSFEGHFPAGNTIY
TRBV6-1,TRBJ1-1,ASRTKANTEAF
TRBV19,TRBJ1-2,ASRWDENYGYT
TRBV29-1,TRBJ2-7,SVEVGAKQY
TRBV5-1,TRBJ2-4,ASSLTGTGQNIQY
TRBV12-3/TRBV12-4,TRBJ1-1,ASSLGQGRYTEAF
TRBV20-1,TRBJ1-1,SASDRGRNTEAF
TRBV29-1,TRBJ1-3,SVGHSGNTIY
TRBV4-2,TRBJ1-2,ASSQRGQGDYGYT
TRBV4-1,TRBJ2-2,ASSRQRQNTGELF
TRBV28,TRBJ2-2,ASRELTGELF
TRBV29-1,TRBJ2-5,SVGGGTGGETQY
TRBV12-3/TRBV12-4,TRBJ2-7,ASSLALLNDGSYEQY
TRBV29-1,TRBJ2-4,SAGAPGNIQY
TRBV28,TRBJ2-7,ASSYLGYNEQY
TRBV11-2,TRBJ2-7,ASSLDLADYEQY
TRBV12-5,TRBJ1-2,ASGLENYGYT
TRBV6-1,TRBJ1-5,ASTHKPVGSNQPQH
TRBV6-1,TRBJ2-7,ASSEVVAASYEQY
TRBV5-1,TRBJ2-5,ASSFGDRGETQY
TRBV29-1,TRBJ1-2,SVEGRGGELGYT
TRBV28,TRBJ1-1,ASSFTGGPTEAF
TRBV6-1,TRBJ2-5,ASSPVRAGDRETQY
TRBV28,TRBJ2-5,ASSLNGDRETQY
TRBV10-3,TRBJ2-7,ASHRDSFSYEQY
TRBV28,TRBJ1-5,ATGGWGDNQPQH
TRBV7-9,TRBJ2-6,ASIQTGQGYSGANVLT
TRBV6-5,TRBJ1-1,ASSYSGTGDMNTEAF
TRBV15,TRBJ2-7,ATSKRDPTGNEQY
TRBV19,TRBJ1-2,ASSIGHGYT
TRBV12-3/TRBV12-4,TRBJ2-5,ASSLTSGRSQETQY
TRBV4-1,TRBJ1-5,ASSQGDRGYQPQH
TRBV20-1,TRBJ1-5,SAYLGQNQPQH